What follows describes a single T cell receptor (beta chain). What antigen it recognizes has not been identified. No base quality values were provided; no much bigger clone lies one nucleotide off. Using the deep immunoSEQ assay, TCR CDR3 regions were amplified from genomic DNA by multiplex PCR. Extracted genomic DNA from each cell subset was distributed evenly across all wells of several immunoSEQ 96-well plates, and each plate was treated as a replicate. Each replicate PCR for sorted subsets received 150 to 250 ng genomic DNA, equal to 30,000 or so T cell genomes. Purified libraries were measured with a Qubit 3.0 fluorometer, size-checked on a Bioanalyzer 2100, and measured again with the KAPA Library Quantification kit. A separate single-read 150-cycle Illumina NextSeq 550 flow cell was used to sequence each immunoSEQ 96-well plate. For the original study's pipeline: Because the immunoSEQ output held only junctional sequences and lacked quality scores, the filtering could not match the filtering applied to full-length reads. Sequences were annotated with PyIR, a Python wrapper for IgBLAST v1.9, and V/J genes and CDR3 were assigned using IMGT germline references. Reads were filtered out if the reads had weak V/J assignments (E-value above 1e-6), no CDR3, stop codons, out-of-frame junctions, or ambiguous translated residues. V3J clonotypes were defined by identical inferred V gene, J gene, and CDR3 amino acid sequence. To compute the percentage overlap between repertoires, the number of shared unique clonotypes was divided by the size of the smaller repertoire. Three approaches were used to assess repertoire richness: RTK rarefaction, the Chao1 estimator, and Recon v2.1 estimates of unobserved clonotypes. OLGA was used to compute generation probabilities for all TCRbeta clonotypes that the gDNA method yielded from a handful of donors. Sourced from immuneACCESS, this table was stored by TCRdb with only in-frame sequences that have V and J called. A share of the clones is absent; for the studies checked, an unresolved V gene accounts for under half, and the remainder has no known explanation. V and J calls and clone size follow that table, whereas D and trimming were derived from the DNA. The sample records roughly 1,600,000 clones, 98% to 99% of which are singletons. The top ten constitute about 0.4% of the sample.

The data belong to a study of shared clonotypes between healthy human individuals (TCRdb year 2020). For the wider study: The cohort included a few men and a couple of women between 18 and 49 years of age. For each donor, CD4 naive and CD4 memory were each given three plates, CD8 naive was given two plates, and CD8 memory was given one plate. To estimate repertoire size and how much clonotype sharing occurs between individuals, the study deeply sequenced the blood TCR repertoires of roughly 5 healthy adults. Different laboratories and diverse techniques were used to prepare libraries and sequence TCR repertoires, to increase sequencing depth and limit assay-specific biases. Between about 0.8 and 9 billion PBMCs per donor were obtained by leukapheresis.

The donors were healthy, HIV-negative adults with no recently reported acute infections or vaccinations. Every donor was a Caucasian adult residing in Nashville, Tennessee, USA. CD4+ T cells were enriched by magnetic negative selection, after which naive cells were positively selected on CD45RA and the negative fraction was taken as the memory subset. Blood was obtained by leukapheresis, after which PBMCs were separated by Ficoll-Histopaque density gradient centrifugation and cryopreserved in liquid nitrogen vapor phase. Analytical flow cytometry was used to check the purity and quantity of each magnetically sorted T cell population. Each sorted fraction had its genomic DNA isolated and then quantified by UV absorbance on a Nanodrop 2000c. In the germline V gene, CDR1 corresponds to SGHRS and CDR2 to YFSETQ. The CDR3 has 20 amino acids, counting the end cysteine and phenylalanine. Of the read, only the CDR3 DNA is kept; its 60 bases are in frame from base 1. Clipping removes 0 bases from V and 6 bases from J, with 20 as the unmatched junction base count.

The full study reports these points: Because the study included only a small number of donors, the genetic and exposure-history diversity represented was limited. Compared with non-shared clonotypes, clonotypes shared by all four sorted-subset donors had higher generation probabilities. Even with the large sequencing depth, rarefaction of the sorted-subset datasets indicated that sequencing was incomplete. Based on pairwise subsampling, the degree of clonotype sharing among donors was expected to be affected by sequencing depth. Sampling was restricted to blood, and TCR repertoires in tissues likely differ from the TCR repertoires found in blood. Estimated clonotype richness was generally larger for naive than for memory subsets. Approximately 5% of naive CD4, 3.5% of naive CD8, 2.3% of memory CD4, and about 0.4% of memory CD8 clonotypes were shared across a few donors.

The V gene is TRBV5-1 and the J gene is TRBJ2-2, and 7 junctional nucleotides match TRBD1. This clonotype originated in a man aged 25 to 45 in good health. The sample consisted of naive CD4+ T cells sorted from blood. In light of the paper, this sample's cell subset or site label describes: CD45RA+ positively selected. The bases read TGCGCCAGCAGCTTGGCCGTAGTAAGGAATACAGGGGAGAGGGCCGGGGAGCTGTTTTTT. This is translated as CASSLAVVRNTGERAGELFF.